This T cell receptor (beta chain) is drawn from a study of shared clonotypes between healthy human individuals. Researchers partitioned CD4+ cells into CD45RA+ naive and CD45RA-negative memory subsets. The CDR3 length is 14 residues. The V gene end was trimmed by 2 bases and the J gene end by 6 bases; junction bases not matched to a gene: 5. CDR1 is KGHSH and CDR2 is LQKENI in the germline V gene. Each replicate PCR on the sorted subsets used around 200 ng DNA (around 30,000 T cell genomes). Libraries were prepared by immunoSEQ multiplex PCR; TCRdb keeps only in-frame clonotypes and omits some of them. The data show 2.5 million or so clones, around nine tenths seen once. Study-level results: Few donors restricted represented genetic and exposure-history diversity. Sequencing depth was expected to influence donor clonotype sharing.

For this clone: What it binds is unknown.

The sequence was collected from a man aged 18 to 30 in good health. The sequenced sample was naive CD4+ T cells sorted from blood. The subset denotes: CD45RA+ positively selected. The chain couples TRBV18 to TRBJ2-7; 9 nucleotides line up with TRBD1. CDR3 DNA: TGTGCCAGCTCACCATGGGACAGGGTGGCCGAGCAGTACTTC. It codes for CASSPWDRVAEQYF.